This section outlines one T cell receptor beta chain sequence together with its context. Its cognate antigen is unknown. Germline V gene lookup returns CDR1 MNHEY and CDR2 SVGAGI. V was pared by 7 bases and J by 2 bases, with 10 bases of the junction left unmatched. This CDR3 is 15 amino acids long. These data come from a study of Ad26.COV2.S vaccination and SARS-CoV-2 variants. Whole-study results and caveats: Researchers cautioned that TCR breadth and depth analyses may have underestimated total T cell responses. CD8+ and CD4+ T cells specific for spike reportedly responded with substantial breadth after vaccination. Vaccinees displayed broader spike-specific TCR repertoires than placebo recipients. Comparability of non-spike TCR breadth was observed across vaccine and placebo recipients.

The method was immunoSEQ multiplex PCR; TCRdb's version includes in-frame clones alone and lacks a portion of them. The sample includes roughly 380,000 clones, about 90% of them seen just once. This receptor was obtained from a human donor who had recovered from COVID-19. This material consisted of peripheral blood, taken after recovery from COVID-19. The rearrangement joins TRBV6-5 to TRBJ2-5; TRBD1 aligns across 7 bases. The CDR3 region has the DNA TGTGCCAGCAAGCGCAAAGGCAGGGGGCAAGAGACCCAGTACTTC. It translates to CASKRKGRGQETQYF.